This T cell receptor (beta chain) derives from a study of shared clonotypes between healthy human individuals. Germline-derived CDR1 and CDR2 are SGHDN and FVKESK. The V end lost 5 bases, the J end lost 3 bases, and 10 bases lay between the germline ends. The CDR3 totals 13 residues. Some clones are missing from TCRdb's copy, which holds only in-frame ones; the method was immunoSEQ multiplex PCR. There are about 2 million clones in the sample; 85% to 95% occur only once, and 0.1% to 0.15% lies in the top ten. The sequenced sample was naive CD4+ T cells sorted from blood. Subset specified: CD45RA+ positively selected. The chain recombines TRBV14 with TRBJ1-2; the D gene is possibly TRBD1 (5 bases). The TCR comes from a man aged 18 to 30 in good health. For the CDR3, the DNA is TGTGCCAGCAGCGTGACCAGGGACTATGGCTACACCTTC. Its protein product is CASSVTRDYGYTF. Together with reference TRBV14 and TRBJ1-2, the CDR3 gives the full variable domain: EAGVTQFPSHSVIEKGQTVTLRCDPISGHDNLYWYRRVMGKEIKFLLHFVKESKQDESGMPNNRFLAERTGGTYSTLKVQPAELEDSGVYFCASSVTRDYGYTFGSGTRLTVV.